The next 12 T cell receptor beta chains were all read from a single sample in a study of T-cell memory formation after mild COVID-19. TCRdb reanalysed the 5' RACE reads using MiXCR and keeps one entry per CDR3 protein. The top ten hold 9.5% to 15% of the sample, which has about 470,000 distinct CDR3 sequences, roughly 23% seen once. The sample was PBMCs or a T cell subset sorted from them (not recorded which). These receptors were obtained from an adult woman who had mild COVID-19 (a few samples of this study predate the infection). Cell type and time point are not known.

The J gene is TRBJ1-2, the V gene TRBV18; 10 bases match TRBD1. The junction had 14 bases not matched to a gene; V was cut back by 3 bases and J by 10 bases. The CDR3 is 16 residues long. Germline CDR1 is KGHSH and CDR2 is LQKENI. The CDR3 sequence is CASSPGQGLSSKDYTF. The CDR3 coding sequence is TGTGCCAGCTCACCGGGACAGGGGCTTTCATCTAAGGACTACACCTTC. The whole variable domain, filled in from reference TRBV18 and TRBJ1-2, reads NAGVMQNPRHLVRRRGQEARLRCSPMKGHSHVYWYRQLPEEGLKFMVYLQKENIIDESGMPKERFSAEFPKEGPSILRIQQVVRGDSAAYFCASSPGQGLSSKDYTFGSGTRLTVV.

In nucleotides, the CDR3 is TGTGCCAGCAGTGATAAACAGGGGGCTTATGGGGCCAACGTCCTGACTTTC. It yields the protein CASSDKQGAYGANVLTF. This chain joins TRBV25-1 and TRBJ2-6; 9 bases are a match to TRBD1. This CDR3 is 17 amino acids long. CDR1 is MGHDK and CDR2 is SYGVNS in the germline V gene. With V trimmed by 3 bases and J by 3 bases, 6 bases remained unmatched.

This clonotype was detected many times. The chain employs TRBV28 and TRBJ2-7, with D tentatively TRBD1 (6 bases). The CDR3 loop spans 13 amino acids. The V end was cut by 5 bases, the J end by 1 base, with 9 bases between. Germline V CDR1 and CDR2: MDHEN, SYDVKM. In DNA, the CDR3 is TGTGCCAGCAGTACAGGGTCTTCCTACGAGCAGTACTTC. Residues: CASSTGSSYEQYF.

This clonotype was found a few times. The rearrangement joins TRBV27 to TRBJ2-3, with D maybe TRBD2 (6 bases). The CDR3 consists of 14 residues. V lost 7 bases, J lost 2 bases, and 13 bases lay in between. The V gene's germline CDR1 is MNHEY and CDR2 SMNVEV (reference sequence). The CDR3 nucleotides read TGTGCCAGCACCGGGGGACTTTCCACAGATACGCAGTATTTT. It is translated as CASTGGLSTDTQYF.

The rearrangement links TRBV7-8 to TRBJ1-1; no clear D gene. Germline CDR1 reads SGHVS; CDR2 reads FQNEAQ. The CDR3 runs 14 residues. Trimming removed 1 base at V and 1 base at J, with 7 bases between. This CDR3 reads CASSLVAANTEAFF. In nucleotides, the CDR3 is TGTGCCAGCAGCTTAGTAGCGGCGAACACTGAAGCTTTCTTT.

J is TRBJ1-3 and V is TRBV12-3 or TRBV12-4; D not resolved. V lost 3 bases, J lost 0 bases, and 12 bases lay in between. The CDR3 length is 16 residues. The CDR3 sequence is CASSFARSSSGNTIYF. In DNA form, the CDR3 reads TGTGCCAGCAGTTTCGCACGGAGCTCCTCTGGAAACACCATATATTTT.

This clonotype occurred a few times. This chain uses TRBV30 with TRBJ2-1, with TRBD2 identical over 11 bases. Trimming took 2 bases from V and 9 from J; bases not matched to a gene: 12. Germline V gene sequence: CDR1 GTSNPN, CDR2 SVGIG (reference sequence). The CDR3 consists of 16 residues. In DNA form, the CDR3 reads TGTGCCTGGAGTCACAGAGGAGTAGCGGGAGGGATTGAGCAGTTCTTC. Amino acid sequence: CAWSHRGVAGGIEQFF.

The chain uses TRBV27 and TRBJ2-3; D not resolved. CDR3 length: 13 amino acids. Per the germline V gene, CDR1 is MNHEY and CDR2 is SMNVEV (reference sequence). The germline V and J ends were trimmed by 6 bases and 0 bases, with 7 bases remaining between them. In nucleotides, the CDR3 is TGTGCCAGCAGGGCCTCTAGCACAGATACGCAGTATTTT. It yields the protein CASRASSTDTQYF.

The chain uses TRBV12-3 or TRBV12-4 and TRBJ1-5; 9 bases agree with TRBD1. The CDR3 is made up of 15 amino acids. J gave up 3 bases and V 10 bases, and 10 bases lay outside the gene matches. This CDR3 is CATREQGAHNQPQHF. The CDR3 DNA reads TGTGCCACGCGGGAACAGGGGGCGCACAATCAGCCCCAGCATTTT.

V and J are TRBV12-3 or TRBV12-4 and TRBJ2-1; D unclear. This CDR3 is 15 amino acids long. The V end was cut by 5 bases, the J end by 5 bases, with 16 bases between. The DNA for the CDR3 is TGTGCCAGCAGTCCAGGACCCAACATCCACAATGAGCAGTTCTTC. Translating it yields CASSPGPNIHNEQFF.

The chain links TRBV12-3 or TRBV12-4 to TRBJ2-1; 9 positions agree with TRBD2. J lost 5 bases, V lost 7 bases, and 9 bases had no gene match. CDR3 length: 15 amino acids. The CDR3 nucleotides are TGTGCCAGCACCTCGGGACTAGCCGTAAACAATGAGCAGTTCTTC. Its protein is CASTSGLAVNNEQFF.

V is TRBV3-1 and J is TRBJ2-1, with TRBD2 matching over 11 bases. This CDR3 has 16 residues. V dropped 4 bases and J dropped 4; count of bases not matched to a gene: 6. Germline V gene data show CDR1 as LGHDT and CDR2 as YNNKEL (reference sequence). CDR3 protein: CASSLSSGGGYNEQFF. DNA of the CDR3: TGTGCCAGCAGCCTTAGTAGCGGGGGGGGATACAATGAGCAGTTCTTC.